This TCR beta chain stems from a study of blood T cell repertoires in COVID-19. Study-level background: Sites across the United States, Italy and Spain contributed samples from acute and convalescent COVID-19. Sources were T cells, B-cell-depleted T cells, or PBMCs; the material itself was cDNA or gDNA.

V was pared by 5 bases and J by 8 bases, with 8 bases of the junction left unmatched. Germline values: CDR1 GTSNPN, CDR2 SVGIG (reference sequence). This CDR3 is 12 amino acids long. Original handling: Amplified reference gene primers provided the basis for estimating nucleated cell counts. This table comes from immunoSEQ multiplex PCR, and its TCRdb copy is limited to in-frame clones, with some not included. That table supplies the V and J calls and clone size; D and trimming were determined from the DNA. The table has approximately 60,000 clones, around 86% seen once. This chain connects TRBV30 to TRBJ1-2, with 7 positions matching TRBD1. Sequenced material: peripheral blood. This sequence was found in a man aged 45-65 years with active COVID-19. CDR3 sequence reads: CAWQGQLEGYTF. CDR3 sequence (DNA): TGTGCCTGGCAGGGACAGCTGGAGGGCTACACCTTC.